This T cell receptor (beta chain) was found in a study of cytomegalovirus exposure and HLA in healthy donors. Study-wide results and caveats: The study listed roughly 160 cytomegalovirus-associated TCR beta chains. Some public TCRs appeared in many individuals, while most sequences were rare. Reports credit the classifier with highly specific, highly sensitive diagnosis of cytomegalovirus status. In vitro experiments confirmed that three CMV-associated chains were specific for CMV antigens.

Regarding this clone: Its antigen is currently unknown.

Generated by immunoSEQ multiplex PCR, the TCRdb table keeps only in-frame clones and is missing some. In the table there are more than 300,000 clones, just over 85% of which are singletons. The sequenced sample was PBMCs. The clonotype comes from a woman younger than 35 in good health and CMV-seronegative.

DNA of the CDR3: TGTGCCAGCAAGGGGAACAGGCGGCGCGAGCAGTACTTC. Its translation: CASKGNRRREQYF. The V and J genes are TRBV27 and TRBJ2-5, with D possibly being TRBD1 (5 bases). The DNA end favors TRBJ2-7, so the J call may be wrong. CDR1 MNHEY and CDR2 SMNVEV come from the germline V gene (reference sequence). This CDR3 comprises 13 residues.